The 11 T cell receptor beta chains in this list originate from one sample, sequenced in a study of blood T cells in healthy people across ages (dated by TCRdb to between 2014 and 2017). Library generation was performed with 5' RACE. Sequenced on an Illumina HiSeq 2500. A second PCR of about 7 to 12 cycles was run with a J-beta primer mix and a sample-barcoded 5' primer. TCRdb handled the public reads itself, with Q25 trimming in fastp and clone calling in MiXCR, and kept productive beta chains. Every CDR3 protein is listed once, alongside the most common genes and DNA of its rows. The sample contains around 800,000 distinct CDR3 sequences, about half of them found a single time. The top ten hold around a sixth of the sample. Sequencing used blood. These receptors were obtained from a man older than 75 in good health.

This clonotype showed up just a few times. The chain is built from TRBV5-1 and TRBJ2-7; 9 bases are a match to TRBD1. In germline, CDR1 is SGHRS, CDR2 YFSETQ. V lost 0 bases and J lost 2; bases outside the gene matches: 6. CDR3 length equals 16 residues. The CDR3 DNA follows: TGCGCCAGCAGCTTGGATGGACAGGGGACGACCTACGAGCAGTACTTC. As protein: CASSLDGQGTTYEQYF. The complete variable domain, with remaining parts taken from reference TRBV5-1 and TRBJ2-7, reads KAGVTQTPRYLIKTRGQQVTLSCSPISGHRSVSWYQQTPGQGLQFLFEYFSETQRNKGNFPGRFSGRQFSNSRSEMNVSTLELGDSALYLCASSLDGQGTTYEQYFGPGTRLTVT.

This chain uses TRBV4-1 with TRBJ1-1; 12 bases align to TRBD1. The germline gives CDR1 MGHRA, CDR2 YSYEKL. Trimming took 4 bases from V and 6 from J; bases not matched to a gene: 6. The length of the CDR3 is 15 residues. Here the CDR3 DNA reads TGCGCCAGCAGCCGGGACAGGGGGCGAGCGGCTGAAGCTTTCTTT. It is translated as CASSRDRGRAAEAFF.

A remark on this clonotype: Possible read error: a much larger clone is one base away. The rearrangement uses TRBV28 and TRBJ1-2, with D possibly TRBD1 on 5 matching bases. This CDR3 contains 15 residues. Germline CDR1 and CDR2: MDHEN and SYDVKM. CDR3 DNA sequence: TGTACCAGCAGTTTATGGGCCGACAGACATTATGGCTACACCTTC. Its protein product is CTSSLWADRHYGYTF.

This chain connects TRBV7-2 to TRBJ2-7; 11 bases are a match to TRBD2. Germline CDR1 is SGHTA and CDR2 is FQGNSA. This CDR3 has 16 amino acids. Trimming took 1 base from V and 6 from J; bases not matched to a gene: 8. CDR3 region: CASSLDGTSGPGEQYF. CDR3 bases: TGTGCCAGCAGCTTAGATGGGACTAGCGGCCCCGGCGAGCAGTACTTC.

This clonotype has at least ten counts. The chain has TRBV4-2 and TRBJ2-4, with a tentative D call TRBD2 (6 bases). V was shortened by 2 bases and J by 5 bases, with 13 bases between the two germline ends. The CDR3 runs to 15 residues. In germline, CDR1 is LGHNA, CDR2 YNFKEQ. This CDR3 is CASSQIRETENIQYF. The CDR3, as DNA: TGTGCCAGCAGCCAAATTCGGGAGACAGAAAACATTCAGTACTTC.

This chain joins TRBV20-1 and TRBJ2-7; 8 nucleotides line up with TRBD2. With V trimmed by 5 bases and J by 7 bases, 13 bases remained unmatched. The CDR3 is 14 residues long. Germline V gene lookup returns CDR1 DFQATT and CDR2 SNEGSKA (reference sequence). CDR3 nucleotide sequence: TGCAGTGCTCCCTTGCGGGGGGTGTACAATGAGCAGTACTTC. Translating gives CSAPLRGVYNEQYF.

This sequence joins TRBV27 and TRBJ2-1; 8 bases align to TRBD2. Germline loops: CDR1 MNHEY, CDR2 SMNVEV (reference sequence). CDR3 length: 15 residues. With 4 bases clipped from V and 4 bases from J, the junction kept 6 bases outside the gene matches. The CDR3 nucleotides are TGTGCCAGCAGTTCCAGCGGGAGTCGGTACAATGAGCAGTTCTTC. Amino acid sequence: CASSSSGSRYNEQFF.

Only a few counts were recorded for this clonotype. V and J are TRBV5-1 and TRBJ2-3; 9 nucleotides align to TRBD1. Germline CDR1 reads SGHRS; CDR2 reads YFSETQ. Trimming at V came to 4 bases and at J to 6 bases, leaving 9 bases not matched to a gene. The CDR3 covers 15 residues. CDR3 sequence: CASSPGDRVVDTQYF. In DNA form, the CDR3 reads TGCGCCAGCAGCCCGGGGGACAGGGTAGTTGATACGCAGTATTTT.

For this clonotype: It may be a read error: a sequence one base away is much more abundant. The chain employs TRBV7-2 and TRBJ2-5; D possibly matches TRBD1 or TRBD2 (5 bases each). The V gene lost 5 bases and the J gene lost 4 bases, with 14 bases spanning the gap. CDR1 and CDR2 (germline): SGHTA, FQGNSA. The CDR3 extends over 14 amino acids. The CDR3 bases are TGTGCCAGCAGCGTAGTGGGGGTTGGAGAGACCCAGTACTTC. Translation: CASSVVGVGETQYF.

The genes are TRBV10-3 and TRBJ2-4; a possible D gene is TRBD1 (6 bases). The end of the DNA is better explained by TRBJ2-5, so the J call may be wrong. CDR1 is ENHRY and CDR2 is SYGVKD in the germline V gene. This CDR3 is 13 amino acids long. The CDR3 protein is CAISKQGAETQYF. The CDR3 DNA follows: TGTGCCATCAGTAAACAGGGAGCAGAGACCCAGTACTTC.

This clonotype was seen once. The J gene is TRBJ1-5, the V gene TRBV7-2; weak D call: TRBD1 (5 bases). V lost 5 bases, J lost 7 bases, and 15 bases lay in between. CDR1 and CDR2 (germline): SGHTA, FQGNSA. The CDR3 is 14 amino acids. The CDR3 nucleotides read TGTGCCAGCAGCCATCCGGGACGATCACAGCCCCAGCATTTT. Protein sequence: CASSHPGRSQPQHF.